The 30 T cell receptor beta chains presented below share a single source sample, sequenced in a study of blood T cell repertoires in COVID-19. Profiled with immunoSEQ multiplex PCR; TCRdb holds only in-frame clones, not every one. The profile shows about 130,000 clones, roughly 79% of them singletons. The sample was peripheral blood. Receptor source: a human donor in a cohort sampled during active COVID-19.

The gene calls are TRBV15 and TRBJ1-2, with unresolved D. Looked up from germline, CDR1 is LNHNV and CDR2 is YYDKDF (reference sequence). V was shortened by 0 bases and J by 4 bases, with 6 bases between the two germline ends. This CDR3 region has 13 residues. CDR3 residues: CATSRDPGYGYTF. The CDR3 DNA sequence: TGTGCCACCAGCAGAGATCCGGGCTATGGCTACACCTTC. Based on the CDR3 plus reference TRBV15 and TRBJ1-2, the full variable domain is DAMVIQNPRYQVTQFGKPVTLSCSQTLNHNVMYWYQQKSSQAPKLLFHYYDKDFNNEADTPDNFQSRRPNTSFCFLDIRSPGLGDTAMYLCATSRDPGYGYTFGSGTRLTVV.

This clone was counted a single time. The genes are TRBV18 and TRBJ2-3, with TRBD2 matching 11 bases. The length of the CDR3 is 16 residues. The V gene's germline CDR1 is KGHSH and CDR2 LQKENI. Trimming took 3 bases from V and 6 from J; bases not matched to a gene: 8. CDR3 in DNA: TGTGCCAGCTCACCTCTGGGTAGCGGGGGGGCCGATACGCAGTATTTT. Its protein is CASSPLGSGGADTQYF.

This clone is a singleton in its sample. The chain is built from TRBV9 and TRBJ2-7; D is possibly TRBD1 (7 bases). Germline V gene data show CDR1 as SGDLS and CDR2 as YYNGEE. The CDR3 extends over 15 amino acids. V dropped 0 bases and J dropped 0 bases, with 10 bases sitting between them. CDR3 region: CASSVGGTASYEQYF. The CDR3 nucleotides read TGTGCCAGCAGCGTAGGCGGGACAGCCTCCTACGAGCAGTACTTC.

The rearrangement links TRBV28 to TRBJ1-3, with TRBD1 matching over 7 bases. V lost 6 bases and J lost 4; bases outside the gene matches: 6. From germline, CDR1 is MDHEN and CDR2 SYDVKM. This CDR3 has 14 residues. The CDR3 region is CASRLDRVGNTIYF. The CDR3 coding sequence is TGTGCCAGCAGGCTAGACAGGGTCGGAAACACCATATATTTT.

In regard to this clone: Other DNA sequences in this specimen translate into the identical CDR3. The CDR3 DNA reads TGTGCCACCAGTGATTCTGGCGGGGGCGGGGAGCTGTTTTTT. As protein: CATSDSGGGGELFF. The chain couples TRBV24-1 to TRBJ2-2, with 7 bases identical to TRBD2. With 2 bases clipped from V and 7 bases from J, the junction kept 3 bases outside the gene matches. CDR1 and CDR2 (germline): KGHDR, SFDVKD. CDR3 length equals 14 residues.

The chain uses TRBV7-6 and TRBJ2-7; D may be TRBD1 (6 bases). The ends were cut back, 2 bases at V and 0 bases at J, with 8 bases in the middle. CDR1 is SGHVS and CDR2 is FNYEAQ in the germline V gene. CDR3 length: 14 residues. CDR3 loop: CASSLQGTSYEQYF. As DNA, the CDR3 is TGTGCCAGCAGCTTACAGGGGACCTCCTACGAGCAGTACTTC.

V gene TRBV7-8 combines with J gene TRBJ2-3; possible D gene TRBD1, 5 bases. Germline loops: CDR1 SGHVS, CDR2 FQNEAQ. Trimming took 8 bases from V and 6 from J, leaving 12 bases between them. This CDR3 region has 12 residues. CDR3 amino acids: CASGARYDTQYF. The CDR3, as DNA: TGTGCCAGCGGGGCTAGGTATGATACGCAGTATTTT.

The chain couples TRBV24-1 to TRBJ2-3; weak D call: TRBD2 (6 bases). Germline CDR1 is KGHDR and CDR2 is SFDVKD. The CDR3 loop spans 14 amino acids. Trimming pared 2 bases from V and 5 bases from J, leaving 10 bases between. CDR3 amino acids: CATSDSRGGDTQYF. Written as DNA, the CDR3 is TGTGCCACCAGTGATTCGCGGGGCGGAGATACGCAGTATTTT.

The chain combines TRBV19 with TRBJ1-6; 11 positions match TRBD1. V shed 5 bases, J shed 0 bases, and the junction held 3 bases outside the gene matches. Germline V gene data show CDR1 as LNHDA and CDR2 as SQIVND (reference sequence). This CDR3 spans 17 amino acids. CDR3 amino acids: CASSRDRGSSYNSPLHF. The DNA of the CDR3 is TGTGCCAGTAGTCGGGACAGGGGGAGCTCCTATAATTCACCCCTCCACTTT. Combining the CDR3 with reference TRBV19 and TRBJ1-6 gives the whole variable domain DGGITQSPKYLFRKEGQNVTLSCEQNLNHDAMYWYRQDPGQGLRLIYYSQIVNDFQKGDIAEGYSVSREKKESFPLTVTSAQKNPTAFYLCASSRDRGSSYNSPLHFGNGTRLTVT.

This clone was seen more than once but under ten times. V gene TRBV20-1 combines with J gene TRBJ2-7; 9 bases fit TRBD1. This CDR3 is 14 amino acids long. The V segment lost 3 bases and the J segment 3 bases; nucleotides outside the gene matches: 6. Looked up from germline, CDR1 is DFQATT and CDR2 is SNEGSKA (reference sequence). The CDR3 coding sequence is TGCAGTGCTAGTTGGGACAGGGCCCACTACGAGCAGTACTTC. Protein product: CSASWDRAHYEQYF.

The V call is TRBV5-1, the J call TRBJ2-4; the match to TRBD1 covers 7 bases. The CDR3 length is 13 residues. Looked up from germline, CDR1 is SGHRS and CDR2 is YFSETQ. Losses at the gene ends were 0 bases for V and 10 bases for J; bases not matched to a gene: 4. This CDR3 is CASSLGTGEIQYF. For the CDR3, the DNA is TGCGCCAGCAGCTTGGGTACAGGGGAGATTCAGTACTTC.

This clone was found a few times. V gene TRBV2 combines with J gene TRBJ1-2; 9 nucleotides match TRBD1. CDR1 and CDR2 (germline): SNHLY, FYNNEI. The trim removed 5 bases at V and 1 base at J, leaving 14 bases unmatched. This CDR3 region has 18 residues. CDR3 in DNA: TGTGCCAGCAGTCCCCTACTATCGACAGGGGGGGATAACTATGGCTACACCTTC. Protein product: CASSPLLSTGGDNYGYTF.

Turning to this clone: An end of the junction does not agree with germline; a read error may underlie this. This rearrangement joins TRBV3-1 (or the pseudogene TRBV3-2) to TRBJ2-2; a weak D match, TRBD2 (7 bases). The germline gives CDR1 LGHDT, CDR2 YNNKEL (reference sequence). The CDR3 loop spans 16 amino acids. CDR3 sequence reads: CPSPHGGGGSTGELFF. The DNA for the CDR3 is TGTCCCAGCCCCCACGGGGGCGGGGGAAGTACCGGGGAGCTGTTTTTT.

Only a few counts were recorded for this clone. The chain has TRBV7-8 and TRBJ1-6; D possibly corresponds to TRBD1 (6 bases). The germline V gene encodes CDR1 SGHVS and CDR2 FQNEAQ. V lost 8 bases and J 5 bases, leaving 16 bases between the germline ends. This CDR3 has 15 amino acids. This CDR3 is CASRLRAGDNSPLHF. The DNA for the CDR3 is TGTGCCAGCCGCCTGCGGGCAGGGGATAATTCACCCCTCCACTTT.

V usage is TRBV5-4 and J usage is TRBJ2-3; 8 nucleotides align to TRBD2. Germline CDR1 is SGHNT and CDR2 is YYREEE (reference sequence). The CDR3 has 15 residues. V lost 4 bases and J lost 0; bases outside the gene matches: 4. The CDR3 DNA follows: TGTGCCAGCAGCCCCGGACTAGCTAGCACAGATACGCAGTATTTT. This gives the protein CASSPGLASTDTQYF. Drawing the rest from reference TRBV5-4 and TRBJ2-3, the complete variable domain is ETGVTQSPTHLIKTRGQQVTLRCSSQSGHNTVSWYQQALGQGPQFIFQYYREEENGRGNFPPRFSGLQFPNYSSELNVNALELDDSALYLCASSPGLASTDTQYFGPGTRLTVL.

This chain connects TRBV28 to TRBJ1-1; perhaps TRBD1 as D (5 bases). Trimming cost V 8 bases and J 10 bases, with 20 bases left between them. This CDR3 contains 13 residues. Germline V gene sequence: CDR1 MDHEN, CDR2 SYDVKM. In DNA, the CDR3 is TGTGCCAGCGTTCCCTCTGGGGCTCCACCAGCTTTCTTT. This encodes CASVPSGAPPAFF.

In the case of this clone: Other DNA sequences within the sample encode an identical CDR3. The chain combines TRBV2 with TRBJ2-3, with 7 bases lining up with TRBD1. CDR3 length: 14 residues. V dropped 3 bases and J dropped 5; count of bases not matched to a gene: 5. Germline lookup yields CDR1 SNHLY and CDR2 FYNNEI. CDR3 bases: TGTGCCAGCAGTGAGGATAGGGGGCGAGATACGCAGTATTTT. It specifies CASSEDRGRDTQYF. The whole variable domain, filled in from reference TRBV2 and TRBJ2-3, reads EPEVTQTPSHQVTQMGQEVILRCVPISNHLYFYWYRQILGQKVEFLVSFYNNEISEKSEIFDDQFSVERPDGSNFTLKIRSTKLEDSAMYFCASSEDRGRDTQYFGPGTRLTVL.

The genes are TRBV3-1 (or the pseudogene TRBV3-2) and TRBJ1-2; TRBD1 matches at 10 bases. V gave up 4 bases and J gave up 6 bases; unmatched junction bases: 14. The CDR3 runs to 17 residues. Per germline, CDR1 LGHDT and CDR2 YNNKEL (reference sequence). CDR3 coding DNA: TGTGCCAGCAGCCCCCGTGGGACAGGGGTAGCTTCCAATGGCTACACCTTC. Encoded protein: CASSPRGTGVASNGYTF.

The chain's CDR3 is CASRPSVGGTWNQPQHF. CDR3 DNA sequence: TGTGCCAGCAGGCCCTCCGTGGGAGGAACCTGGAATCAGCCCCAGCATTTT. The chain joins TRBV2 to TRBJ1-5, with D hard to call. The germline gives CDR1 SNHLY, CDR2 FYNNEI. CDR3 length: 17 amino acids. V was clipped by 6 bases and J by 4 bases, with 22 bases between them.

The chain has TRBV7-8 and TRBJ1-1; 7 positions match TRBD1. The CDR3 loop spans 14 amino acids. CDR1 and CDR2 from the germline V gene are SGHVS and FQNEAQ. The ends lost 5 bases at V and 2 bases at J; junction bases unmatched: 5. This CDR3 is CASSPGTVNTEAFF. The CDR3, as DNA: TGTGCCAGCAGCCCAGGGACAGTAAACACTGAAGCTTTCTTT. Drawing the rest from reference TRBV7-8 and TRBJ1-1, the complete variable domain is GAGVSQSPRYKVAKRGQDVALRCDPISGHVSLFWYQQALGQGPEFLTYFQNEAQLDKSGLPSDRFFAERPEGSVSTLKIQRTQQEDSAVYLCASSPGTVNTEAFFGQGTRLTVV.

The chain combines TRBV6-7 with TRBJ1-1, with TRBD1 as a possible D gene (6 bases). Being an ORF, TRBV6-7 has a function that is uncertain. The CDR3 loop spans 16 amino acids. The germline V and J ends were trimmed by 0 bases and 1 base, with 12 bases remaining between them. The CDR3 sequence is CASSYSDSSSNTEAFF. The CDR3 nucleotides read TGTGCCAGCAGTTACTCGGACAGCAGTTCGAACACTGAAGCTTTCTTT.

The chain uses TRBV5-1 and TRBJ1-1, with D perhaps TRBD1 (5 bases). This CDR3 comprises 12 residues. V was shortened by 6 bases and J by 1 base, with 7 bases between the two germline ends. CDR1 and CDR2 (germline): SGHRS, YFSETQ. CDR3: CASKQGNTEAFF. CDR3 in DNA: TGCGCCAGCAAGCAGGGGAACACTGAAGCTTTCTTT.

This clone has just one count. The chain carries TRBV7-9 and TRBJ2-7, with TRBD1 as a possible D gene (7 bases). Per germline, CDR1 SEHNR and CDR2 FQNEAQ (reference sequence). There are 13 residues in the CDR3. With 6 bases removed from V and 3 bases from J, the gap between germline ends came to 12 bases. The CDR3 DNA is TGTGCCAGCAGGCGGGACAGCATCTACGAGCAGTACTTC. Its protein is CASRRDSIYEQYF.

This chain uses TRBV7-9 with TRBJ2-3; TRBD2 agrees at 11 bases. Losses at the gene ends were 4 bases for V and 6 bases for J; bases not matched to a gene: 9. CDR1 is SEHNR and CDR2 is FQNEAQ in the germline V gene (reference sequence). This CDR3 has 16 amino acids. CDR3: CASSWSSGGPGDTQYF. The CDR3 bases are TGTGCCAGCAGCTGGTCTAGCGGGGGGCCGGGGGATACGCAGTATTTT.

The chain links TRBV6-5 to TRBJ2-7; 9 positions match TRBD1. Germline V gene lookup returns CDR1 MNHEY and CDR2 SVGAGI. The CDR3 consists of 13 residues. The V and J ends lost 8 bases and 5 bases, in that order; junction bases with no gene match: 7. The CDR3 is CASLPGQGHEQYF. In nucleotides, the CDR3 is TGTGCCAGCCTCCCGGGACAGGGACACGAGCAGTACTTC.

The chain uses TRBV19 and TRBJ2-2; tentatively, D is TRBD1 (5 bases). CDR1 is LNHDA and CDR2 is SQIVND in the germline V gene (reference sequence). The CDR3 loop spans 15 amino acids. The V and J ends lost 3 bases and 5 bases respectively, with 13 bases between them. The CDR3 spells CASSIQGVRTGELFF. The DNA for the CDR3 is TGTGCCAGTAGTATTCAAGGGGTCCGGACCGGGGAGCTGTTTTTT.

As to this clone: The sample has other DNA sequences that encode this CDR3 too. The chain combines TRBV28 with TRBJ2-7; possible D gene TRBD1, 6 bases. The CDR3 contains 13 residues. CDR1 MDHEN and CDR2 SYDVKM come from the germline V gene. The ends were cut back, 3 bases at V and 3 bases at J, with 9 bases in the middle. In nucleotides, the CDR3 is TGTGCCAGCAGTTTCAGGGGAAGCTACGAGCAGTACTTC. Translating it yields CASSFRGSYEQYF. Full variable domain (missing parts from reference TRBV28 and TRBJ2-7): DVKVTQSSRYLVKRTGEKVFLECVQDMDHENMFWYRQDPGLGLRLIYFSYDVKMKEKGDIPEGYSVSREKKERFSLILESASTNQTSMYLCASSFRGSYEQYFGPGTRLTVT.

This clone was seen once. The chain recombines TRBV6-5 with TRBJ2-2; 7 bases match TRBD2. This CDR3 has 14 residues. V lost 11 bases, J lost 1 base, and 7 bases stayed unmatched. In germline, CDR1 is MNHEY, CDR2 SVGAGI. The CDR3 here is CAGGGTENTGELFF. DNA for the CDR3: TGTGCCGGGGGGGGGACGGAGAACACCGGGGAGCTGTTTTTT.

The chain joins TRBV30 to TRBJ2-7, with D maybe TRBD1 (7 bases). The CDR3 sequence is 13 residues long. Between the trimmed V and J ends, which lost 2 bases and 6 bases, there was a span of 14 bases. Germline lookup yields CDR1 GTSNPN and CDR2 SVGIG (reference sequence). CDR3 coding DNA: TGTGCCTGGAGTCGCCAGGGGGGAGGCGAGCAGTACTTC. This sequence encodes CAWSRQGGGEQYF.

V is TRBV20-1 and J is TRBJ2-2; D ambiguous. Germline V lookup: CDR1 DFQATT, CDR2 SNEGSKA (reference sequence). The V gene lost 3 bases and the J gene lost 4 bases, with 15 bases spanning the gap. The CDR3 is 15 amino acids. The chain's CDR3 is CSASSPLESTGELFF. The CDR3 region has the DNA TGCAGTGCTAGTTCCCCCCTAGAGTCCACCGGGGAGCTGTTTTTT.